This T cell receptor (beta chain) was found in a study of shared clonotypes between healthy human individuals (dated by TCRdb to 2020 to 2022). For the study in its entirety: A few men and two women, aged 18 to 49 years, made up the cohort. For each donor, three plates each were used for CD4 naive and CD4 memory, two plates were used for CD8 naive, and one plate was used for CD8 memory. To estimate repertoire size and how much clonotype sharing occurs between individuals, the study deeply sequenced the blood TCR repertoires of several healthy adults. Libraries were prepared and TCR repertoires were sequenced by different laboratories using diverse techniques, in order to increase sequencing depth and limit assay-specific biases. Between about 0.85 and 9.5 billion PBMCs per donor were obtained by leukapheresis.

The donors were healthy, HIV-negative adults who had no recently reported acute infections or vaccinations. Every donor was a Caucasian adult living in Nashville, Tennessee, USA. CD4+ T cells were enriched by magnetic negative selection; naive cells were then positively selected on CD45RA, and the negative fraction formed the memory subset. Blood was collected by leukapheresis, and PBMCs were isolated by Ficoll-Histopaque density gradient centrifugation and then cryopreserved in liquid nitrogen vapor phase. Analytical flow cytometry was used to check the purity and quantity of each magnetically sorted T cell population. From each sorted fraction, genomic DNA was isolated and quantified by UV absorbance on a Nanodrop 2000c. This clone was recorded a few times. No cognate antigen has been identified for it. Base qualities are not provided; no much larger clone lies one nucleotide away. The full study reports these points: Because the study included a small number of donors, the genetic and exposure-history diversity represented was limited. Incomplete sequencing was indicated by rarefaction of sorted-subset datasets, despite the large sequencing depth. Sampling was restricted to blood, and TCR repertoires in tissue are likely to differ from TCR repertoires in blood. Compared with non-shared clonotypes, clonotypes shared by all four sorted-subset donors had higher generation probabilities. Sharing across a few donors was observed for 5% to 6.5% of naive CD4, about 4% of naive CD8, about 2.3% of memory CD4, and around 0.4% of memory CD8 clonotypes. Naive subsets generally had larger estimated clonotype richness than memory subsets. Pairwise subsampling led to the expectation that sequencing depth would affect the degree of clonotype sharing among donors.

TCR CDR3 regions were amplified from genomic DNA by multiplex PCR using the deep immunoSEQ assay. Extracted genomic DNA from each cell subset was spread evenly across all wells of several immunoSEQ 96-well plates, with each plate serving as a replicate. For sorted subsets, approximately 190 ng of genomic DNA, equivalent to 25,000 to 35,000 T cell genomes, went into each replicate PCR. Purified libraries were quantified with a Qubit 3.0 fluorometer, sized on a Bioanalyzer 2100, and re-quantified with the KAPA Library Quantification kit. Each immunoSEQ 96-well plate was sequenced on its own single-read 150-cycle Illumina NextSeq 550 flow cell. Under the source paper's analysis protocol: The immunoSEQ output contained only junctional sequences without quality scores, so filtering could not match that applied to full-length reads. To assign V/J genes and CDR3, sequences were annotated against IMGT germline references using PyIR, a Python wrapper for IgBLAST v1.9. Reads were filtered out if the reads had weak V/J assignments (E-value above 1e-6), no CDR3, stop codons, out-of-frame junctions, or ambiguous translated residues. V3J clonotypes were defined by identical inferred V gene, J gene, and CDR3 amino acid sequence. To compute the percentage overlap between repertoires, the number of shared unique clonotypes was divided by the size of the smaller repertoire. RTK rarefaction, the Chao1 estimator, and Recon v2.1 estimates of unobserved clonotypes were used to assess repertoire richness. OLGA was used to compute generation probabilities for all TCRbeta clonotypes that the gDNA method yielded from a handful of donors. The source is immuneACCESS, and TCRdb retained only in-frame sequences with V and J called. Part of the clones is not carried over; for the studies checked, unresolved V genes explain less than half of this, and the remainder is unexplained. D and trimming come from the DNA, and the V and J calls and clone size come from that table. Recorded for this sample are 950,000 to 1,300,000 clones; 75% of them occurred a single time. The ten largest make up around 1.5% of the sample.

Specimen: memory CD4+ T cells sorted from blood. Read against the paper, the sample's cell subset or site label means: CD45RA-negative fraction. The TCR originated in a man aged 18 to 30 in good health.

The sequence in DNA is TGTGCCAGCAGCCAAGATAGGGGGGGCCAGGGAAACACCATATATTTT. This sequence encodes CASSQDRGGQGNTIYF. Recombination linked TRBV4-2 to TRBJ1-3; the D gene is perhaps TRBD1, on 6 matching bases. The CDR3 runs 16 amino acids, cysteine and phenylalanine included. CDR3 DNA only is kept here, 48 bases in frame from base 1. V is reduced by 0 bases and J by 4 bases, leaving a spacing of 13 bases between them. From the germline V gene, CDR1 is LGHNA and CDR2 is YNFKEQ.